This T cell receptor (beta chain) was documented in a study of T-cell reconstitution after alpha-beta-depleted transplantation in children. Library preparation (for TCRbeta) was performed with unique molecular identifiers. TCRdb reprocessed the PCR reads with MiXCR, giving one entry per CDR3 protein. Of about 210,000 distinct CDR3 sequences listed, approximately 15% are singletons. This CDR3 spans 14 amino acids. Germline CDR1 is MNHNS and CDR2 is SASEGT. Comments on this clonotype: An end of the junction differs from the germline gene, which may be a read error.

The sequence derives from a male patient between 2 and 15 years old who had a stem cell transplant for acute lymphoblastic leukemia, so the T cells may come from the graft donor. The specimen comprised PBMCs, mostly from graft donor cells, sampled 360 days after TCRalphabeta/CD19-depleted stem cell transplant. This sequence joins TRBV6-1 and TRBJ1-1; D is unclear. The CDR3 nucleotides are TGTGCCAGCGGTGACGTTTCAGAGAACACTGAAGCTTTCTTT. This gives the protein CASGDVSENTEAFF.